The clone carrying this T cell receptor (beta chain) was seen ten or more times. Its cognate antigen is unknown. With template switching, a universal primer site was added, and the cDNA carried unique molecular identifiers. One entry per CDR3 protein, called by TCRdb with MiXCR from the 5' RACE reads. The profile covers hundreds of thousands of distinct CDR3 sequences, with around 6% appearing a single time and roughly 1.8% taken by the ten largest. The germline V gene has CDR1 LGHDT and CDR2 YNNKEL (reference sequence). There are 15 residues in the CDR3. Losses at the gene ends were 5 bases for V and 6 bases for J; bases not matched to a gene: 5. Everyone who gave samples was a healthy Caucasian. These data originate in a study of identical twins. Notes on the study in general: Reduced insertions were recorded for abundant cord blood beta clonotypes, with no such pattern in memory repertoires.

The J gene is TRBJ1-6, the V gene TRBV3-1; 9 bases are shared with TRBD1. The TCR comes from a man aged 18-30 years in good health. Material for sequencing was naive T cells sorted from blood. The DNA for the CDR3 is TGTGCCAGCAGCTTGGGACAGGGAGTTAATTCACCCCTCCACTTT. The encoded protein is CASSLGQGVNSPLHF.